The present T cell receptor (beta chain) was sequenced within a study of T cell responses to AZD1222 COVID-19 vaccine. Study summary: Pooling of second doses given at about 4 or about 12 weeks was done.

Study outcomes and limitations: Donors were chiefly white British, with a greater number of females, and clonal diversity was perhaps underestimated. Epitopes outside B.1.351 and B.1.1.7 mutated regions reportedly drew nearly half of spike TCRs.

The germline CDR1 and CDR2 sequences are LGHDT and YNNKEL (reference sequence). This CDR3 contains 18 residues. Trimming cost V 0 bases and J 0 bases; bases outside gene matches: 7. This table comes from immunoSEQ multiplex PCR, and its TCRdb copy is limited to in-frame clones, with some not included. Of 200,000 or so clones listed, about 92% were seen once; the top ten hold over 9.5%. As regards this clone: The antigen is unknown.

This receptor was taken from an adult in good health. The input for sequencing was peripheral blood, taken on day 0 of AZD1222 vaccination. This sequence joins TRBV3-1 (or the pseudogene TRBV3-2) and TRBJ2-3; 9 nucleotides agree with TRBD2. The CDR3 protein is CASSQDGGRGGSTDTQYF. The CDR3 bases are TGTGCCAGCAGCCAAGATGGCGGGCGGGGGGGAAGCACAGATACGCAGTATTTT.